The 22 T cell receptor beta chains presented below share a single source sample, sequenced in a study of spatial heterogeneity in lung cancer. One entry per CDR3 protein results from TCRdb running MiXCR on the 5' RACE reads. Here the sample spans about 38,000 distinct CDR3 sequences, 7.5% being singletons. The time point denotes: sample taken at primary tumor resection. Sequencing used PBMCs, obtained at surgery. Receptor source: a male donor with early-stage non-small cell lung cancer.

This clonotype occurred many times. This sequence joins TRBV6-2 or TRBV6-3 and TRBJ1-2; D is possibly TRBD1 (5 bases). With 7 bases removed from V and 4 bases from J, the gap between germline ends came to 16 bases. The germline gives CDR1 MNHEY, CDR2 SVGEGT. The CDR3 loop spans 14 amino acids. DNA for the CDR3: TGTGCCAGCATACCGGGACTCCATGCCTATGGCTACACCTTC. It yields the protein CASIPGLHAYGYTF.

The chain couples TRBV5-4 to TRBJ2-1, with D uncertain. CDR1 SGHNT and CDR2 YYREEE come from the germline V gene (reference sequence). This CDR3 has 15 residues. Trimming shortened V by 0 bases and J by 2 bases, and 9 bases separated the two germline ends. The CDR3 region is CASSLERQAYNEQFF. DNA of the CDR3: TGTGCCAGCAGCTTGGAACGGCAGGCCTACAATGAGCAGTTCTTC. Complete variable domain (other parts from reference TRBV5-4 and TRBJ2-1): ETGVTQSPTHLIKTRGQQVTLRCSSQSGHNTVSWYQQALGQGPQFIFQYYREEENGRGNFPPRFSGLQFPNYSSELNVNALELDDSALYLCASSLERQAYNEQFFGPGTRLTVL.

CDR3 sequence: CASSQDRGIYNEQFF. DNA of the CDR3: TGTGCCAGCAGTCAGGACAGGGGAATCTACAATGAGCAGTTCTTC. The chain recombines TRBV6-6 with TRBJ2-1, with 9 nucleotides matching TRBD1. The V gene end was trimmed by 5 bases and the J gene end by 3 bases; junction bases not matched to a gene: 5. The CDR3 totals 15 residues. Germline CDR1 MNHNY, CDR2 SVGAGI (reference sequence).

This clonotype occurred a few times. V is TRBV6-5 and J is TRBJ2-1; 8 bases align to TRBD1. Germline lookup yields CDR1 MNHEY and CDR2 SVGAGI. The CDR3 runs 14 residues. The J segment lost 2 bases and the V segment lost 6 bases, leaving 3 bases of the junction unmatched. CDR3 sequence reads: CASSPGGAYNEQFF. The CDR3 nucleotides read TGTGCCAGCAGCCCAGGGGGCGCCTACAATGAGCAGTTCTTC.

This clonotype was seen at least ten times. The chain recombines TRBV27 with TRBJ2-7; D ambiguous. Trimming removed 4 bases at V and 6 bases at J, with 10 bases between. CDR1 is MNHEY, CDR2 SMNVEV, per germline (reference sequence). CDR3 length: 12 amino acids. As DNA, the CDR3 is TGTGCCAGCAGTTACCGGGTGGGCGAGCAGTACTTC. It encodes CASSYRVGEQYF.

This clonotype was seen ten or more times. The chain has TRBV6-1 and TRBJ1-2; D is possibly TRBD1 (6 bases). Germline-derived CDR1 and CDR2 are MNHNS and SASEGT. Trimming took 2 bases from V and 2 from J, leaving 12 bases between them. The CDR3 extends over 15 amino acids. The CDR3 region has the DNA TGTGCCAGCAGTGAATCACAGGGTTTAAACTATGGCTACACCTTC. Translated, it gives CASSESQGLNYGYTF.

The rearrangement links TRBV7-2 to TRBJ2-5; a possible D gene is TRBD1 (5 bases). The germline V gene has CDR1 SGHTA and CDR2 FQGNSA. The CDR3 consists of 16 residues. Trimming stripped 1 base from V and 2 bases from J, with 14 bases between. The CDR3 region is CASSLVVQGGQETQYF. The CDR3 region has the DNA TGTGCCAGCAGCTTAGTGGTCCAGGGTGGACAAGAGACCCAGTACTTC.

This clonotype was seen many times. This chain joins TRBV6-5 and TRBJ1-6, with D unclear. The CDR3 has 13 amino acids. Trimming stripped 4 bases from V and 14 bases from J, with 15 bases between. Germline V gene sequence: CDR1 MNHEY, CDR2 SVGAGI. Written as DNA, the CDR3 is TGTGCCAGCAGTTGGAAGGAGTTCGCTTCCCTCCACTTT. This translates into CASSWKEFASLHF.

V usage is TRBV7-2 and J usage is TRBJ1-6; D unclear. Per the germline V gene, CDR1 is SGHTA and CDR2 is FQGNSA. This CDR3 is built from 12 residues. V lost 2 bases to trimming and J lost 8 bases, with 4 bases between them. The CDR3 reads CASSLTDSPLHF. CDR3 in DNA: TGTGCCAGCAGCTTAACGGATTCACCCCTCCACTTT.

This clonotype was observed many times. This chain uses TRBV19 with TRBJ2-3; 11 positions agree with TRBD1. The germline V gene has CDR1 LNHDA and CDR2 SQIVND (reference sequence). The CDR3 has 14 residues. V lost 6 bases, J lost 4 bases, and 3 bases stayed unmatched. CDR3 sequence (DNA): TGTGCCAGTAGGGACAGGGGGCAGTCAGATACGCAGTATTTT. Protein: CASRDRGQSDTQYF.

This clonotype was seen at least ten times. The chain recombines TRBV11-2 with TRBJ2-1; TRBD2 might be the D (6 bases). V lost 5 bases, J lost 1 base, and 9 bases lay in between. Per germline, CDR1 SGHAT and CDR2 FQNNGV. The CDR3 is 14 residues long. Written as DNA, the CDR3 is TGTGCCAGCAGCCCGCGGGGTTCCTACAATGAGCAGTTCTTC. Its protein is CASSPRGSYNEQFF.

Only a few counts were recorded for this clonotype. This chain links TRBV5-4 with TRBJ1-4, with D unclear. The CDR3 has 13 residues. The V and J ends lost 2 bases and 6 bases respectively, with 8 bases between them. CDR1 and CDR2 (germline): SGHNT, YYREEE (reference sequence). CDR3 sequence: CASSFDWDEKLFF. The CDR3 DNA is TGTGCCAGCAGCTTCGACTGGGATGAAAAACTGTTTTTT.

This clonotype was found a few times. A much bigger clone sits one base away, suggesting this may be a read error. This rearrangement joins TRBV6-6 to TRBJ1-5, with TRBD1 matching 7 bases. Germline lookup yields CDR1 MNHNY and CDR2 SVGAGI (reference sequence). Trimming cost V 6 bases and J 6 bases; bases outside gene matches: 8. The CDR3 runs to 14 residues. CDR3 nucleotides: TGTGCCAGCAGGACGGACAGGCACAGTCAGCCCCAGCATTTT. It encodes CASRTDRHSQPQHF.

This clonotype was found many times. The genes are TRBV5-1 and TRBJ1-2, with D perhaps matching TRBD1 (5 bases). This CDR3 contains 15 residues. Trimming pared 4 bases from V and 4 bases from J, leaving 17 bases between. CDR1 SGHRS and CDR2 YFSETQ come from the germline V gene. DNA for the CDR3: TGCGCCAGCAGCCCAACCTCGGGGCTTGCCTATGGCTACACCTTC. Translated, it gives CASSPTSGLAYGYTF.

The V and J genes are TRBV7-6 and TRBJ2-2; D gene unclear. CDR1 and CDR2 from the germline V gene are SGHVS and FNYEAQ. The CDR3 is made up of 15 amino acids. The V gene lost 5 bases and the J gene lost 0 bases, with 10 bases spanning the gap. The CDR3 DNA reads TGTGCCAGCAGCACCACATCAGCGAACACCGGGGAGCTGTTTTTT. This gives the protein CASSTTSANTGELFF.

In its sample, this clonotype was seen many times. For the CDR3, the DNA is TGTGCCAGCAGTTTAGGAGGGGCTGGGGGCACTGAAGCTTTCTTT. Translating it yields CASSLGGAGGTEAFF. V is TRBV12-3 or TRBV12-4 and J is TRBJ1-1; weak D call: TRBD1 (5 bases). Trimming left V 1 base short and J 4 bases short, with 13 bases between. This CDR3 is built from 15 residues.

V gene TRBV2 combines with J gene TRBJ2-6; 7 bases match TRBD2. With V trimmed by 3 bases and J by 1 base, 0 bases remained unmatched. The CDR3 is 15 residues long. Germline V CDR1 and CDR2: SNHLY, FYNNEI. In DNA form, the CDR3 reads TGTGCCAGCAGTGAGCGGGGGTCTGGGGCCAACGTCCTGACTTTC. Protein sequence: CASSERGSGANVLTF. Combining the CDR3 with reference TRBV2 and TRBJ2-6 gives the whole variable domain EPEVTQTPSHQVTQMGQEVILRCVPISNHLYFYWYRQILGQKVEFLVSFYNNEISEKSEIFDDQFSVERPDGSNFTLKIRSTKLEDSAMYFCASSERGSGANVLTFGAGSRLTVL.

This clonotype was observed many times. The chain links TRBV7-3 to TRBJ1-1; 8 bases agree with TRBD1. Germline V gene data show CDR1 as SGHTA and CDR2 as FQGTGA. The CDR3 contains 13 residues. J lost 10 bases, V lost 5 bases, and 9 bases had no gene match. CDR3 residues: CASSPNPGQGAFF. The CDR3 DNA reads as TGTGCCAGCAGCCCTAATCCAGGACAGGGAGCTTTCTTT. Based on the CDR3 plus reference TRBV7-3 and TRBJ1-1, the full variable domain is GAGVSQTPSNKVTEKGKYVELRCDPISGHTALYWYRQSLGQGPEFLIYFQGTGAADDSGLPNDRFFAVRPEGSVSTLKIQRTERGDSAVYLCASSPNPGQGAFFGQGTRLTVV.

In its sample, this clonotype was seen many times. The CDR3 sequence is CASSNGAHNTGELFF. CDR3 sequence (DNA): TGTGCCAGCAGTAACGGGGCGCACAACACCGGGGAGCTGTTTTTT. This chain connects TRBV6-2 or TRBV6-3 to TRBJ2-2; D is possibly TRBD1 or TRBD2 (5 bases each). The CDR3 length is 15 residues. Germline V lookup: CDR1 MNHEY, CDR2 SVGEGT. V shed 5 bases and J shed 2 bases, with 12 bases lying between them.

The sample holds many counts of this clonotype. The chain combines TRBV30 with TRBJ1-6; TRBD1 might be the D (6 bases). With 4 bases removed from V and 5 bases from J, the gap between germline ends came to 12 bases. The CDR3 consists of 14 residues. The germline V gene encodes CDR1 GTSNPN and CDR2 SVGIG (reference sequence). CDR3 in amino acids: CAWKTGIHNSPLHF. Here the CDR3 DNA reads TGTGCCTGGAAGACAGGTATCCATAATTCACCCCTCCACTTT.

This rearrangement joins TRBV18 to TRBJ2-7, with D possibly being TRBD1 (6 bases). The length of the CDR3 is 13 residues. The germline V gene has CDR1 KGHSH and CDR2 LQKENI. The V end lost 5 bases, the J end lost 3 bases, and 11 bases lay between the germline ends. The CDR3 sequence is CASSDRTDYEQYV. CDR3 nucleotide sequence: TGTGCCAGCTCAGATCGGACAGACTACGAGCAGTACGTC.

This clonotype was observed at least ten times. The genes are TRBV12-3 or TRBV12-4 and TRBJ2-7; 9 positions match TRBD1. This CDR3 is built from 14 residues. V lost 6 bases, J lost 4 bases, and 7 bases stayed unmatched. The CDR3 reads CASRGTGSFYEQYF. For the CDR3, the DNA is TGTGCCAGCAGGGGGACAGGGTCCTTTTACGAGCAGTACTTC.